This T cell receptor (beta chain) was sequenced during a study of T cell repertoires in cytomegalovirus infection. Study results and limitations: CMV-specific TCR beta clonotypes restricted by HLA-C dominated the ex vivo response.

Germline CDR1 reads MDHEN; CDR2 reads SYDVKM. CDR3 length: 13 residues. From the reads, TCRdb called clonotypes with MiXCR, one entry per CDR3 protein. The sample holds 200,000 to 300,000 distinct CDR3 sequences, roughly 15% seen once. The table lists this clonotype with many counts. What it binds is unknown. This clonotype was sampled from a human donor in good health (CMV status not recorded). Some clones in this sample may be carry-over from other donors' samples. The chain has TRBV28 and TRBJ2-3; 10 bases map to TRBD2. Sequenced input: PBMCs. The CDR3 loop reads CASSGGISDTQYF. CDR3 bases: TGTGCGTCTAGCGGGGGCATTTCAGATACGCAGTATTTT.